This TCR beta chain was captured in a study of blood T cells in healthy people across ages (dated by TCRdb to the mid-2010s). For context, the study as a whole: In model experiments, template switching captured roughly one uniquely barcoded TCR beta cDNA molecule for every two T cells. Using deep sequencing normalized with unique cDNA molecular identifiers, the study measured how TCR beta repertoire diversity changes with age. The donors were split into four age groups: young (average 16 years), middle-aged (around 40), aged (62) and long-lived (under 90). To avoid experimental bias, donors of different ages were randomly spread across the sequencing lanes. The study analyzed two additional independent replicas of 1 million unique cDNA reads from the same blood draw for two donors, one aged 18 to 30 and one aged 80 or older.

Reading from cysteine to phenylalanine, the CDR3 counts 15 amino acids. Of all the DNA, just the CDR3 is kept, 45 bases in frame from base 1. Relative to germline, V is missing 4 bases and J is missing 6 bases, with 11 bases of the junction outside any gene match. Per the germline V gene, KGHSH is the CDR1 and LQKENI is the CDR2. Library method: 5' RACE. The reads were generated on an Illumina HiSeq 2500. A second PCR of about 7 to 12 cycles was run with a J-beta primer mix and a sample-barcoded 5' primer. A template-switch 5' adaptor carrying 12 random nucleotides introduced a unique molecular identifier onto each TCR beta cDNA molecule. Each sample yielded at least 2.5 million CDR3-containing paired-end reads. All of the RNA was converted into first-strand cDNA using the Mint cDNA synthesis kit, with a TRBC-specific oligonucleotide serving as the primer. Following uracil-DNA glycosylase treatment, all cDNA underwent a first 18-cycle PCR with the universal primers M1SS and BC2_uni_R. The source study handled its data this way. Each sample was normalized by randomly selecting 1 million high-quality reads, each carrying a distinct molecular identifier. Instead of being binned into consensus sequences, reads with shared molecular identifiers were discarded. MiTCR, with a Q25 quality threshold and the strictest error-elimination algorithm, was used for CDR3 identification, clonotype clustering and error correction. A nonparametric unseen species model using Euler transformation provided a lower-bound estimate of total TCR beta diversity. TCRdb reprocessing: public reads trimmed at Q25 with fastp, clones called with MiXCR, in-frame beta chains kept. Rows with a matching CDR3 protein are joined into one entry that keeps the most common DNA and genes. Clone size and V and J calls follow TCRdb, not the original study. A total of about 1.6 million distinct CDR3 sequences appear in this sample, roughly 30% of them only once. The ten most abundant clones make up about 11% of the sample.

This clonotype was seen a handful of times. This receptor's antigen is unknown. Per-base qualities were not stored, and no clone one base away is much larger. Overall study results and their limits: The long-lived group showed more naive CD4+ T cells, fewer expanded clones and increased TCR diversity than the aged group, suggesting age selection. Estimates of total diversity based on one million sequenced T cells were regarded as lower bounds and as underestimates. Because the CMV infection status of the donors was unknown, age-related changes in expanded clonotypes may potentially have been confounded. A strong correlation was found between observed TCR beta diversity and the percentage of naive T cells measured by flow cytometry. Observed TCR beta diversity per million T cells fell roughly linearly with age, and a significant reduction was already apparent by age roughly 40. Since profiling was done on bulk unsorted PBMCs, naive and antigen-experienced compartments could not be conclusively compared.

The 39 donors, aged 6 to 90 years, were systemically healthy Caucasian individuals from Russia. Roughly 11 milliliters of peripheral blood were drawn from each donor into EDTA-treated Vacutainer tubes. Ficoll-Paque density-gradient centrifugation was used to isolate PBMCs, with at least 6 million per sample. Trizol reagent was used to extract total RNA from the PBMCs, yielding at least 6 micrograms per sample. For every donor, an aliquot of PBMCs went through flow cytometry to measure the percentages of naive CD45RAhigh/CD27high T cells. The V gene is TRBV18 and the J gene is TRBJ1-2, with 7 middle bases fitting TRBD1. This TCR derives from a woman younger than 45 in good health. The sample taken for sequencing was blood. The CDR3 has the sequence CASSLSQGSEDGYTF. The nucleotide sequence is given as TGTGCCAGCTCACTATCACAGGGGAGCGAGGATGGCTACACCTTC.